Shown below are 27 T cell receptor beta chains from a single sample sequenced in a study of radiotherapy plus CTLA-4 blockade in lung cancer. The protocol was immunoSEQ multiplex PCR, while the TCRdb copy is restricted to in-frame clones and leaves out a portion. The sample holds about 40,000 clones; 80% to 90% are singletons and the top ten take around a fifth. The sample in question was peripheral blood, obtained from a patient treated with radiotherapy plus ipilimumab. These receptors were obtained from a human donor with non-small cell lung cancer whose response to radiotherapy plus ipilimumab could not be evaluated.

V gene TRBV5-1 combines with J gene TRBJ2-2; the D gene is possibly TRBD2 (5 bases). V lost 4 bases, J lost 4 bases, and 14 bases lay in between. Looked up from germline, CDR1 is SGHRS and CDR2 is YFSETQ. This CDR3 contains 15 residues. The CDR3, as DNA: TGCGCCAGCAGCAAGGACGAGGGAAGCACCGGGGAGCTGTTTTTT. Translated: CASSKDEGSTGELFF.

This chain links TRBV4-1 with TRBJ2-7, with TRBD1 identical over 7 bases. Germline values: CDR1 MGHRA, CDR2 YSYEKL. V lost 0 bases to trimming and J lost 3 bases; unmatched junction nucleotides: 5. This CDR3 has 15 amino acids. The DNA for the CDR3 is TGCGCCAGCAGCCAAGATTGGGACAGCCGCTACGAGCAGTACTTC. It specifies CASSQDWDSRYEQYF.

The CDR3: CASSTTGGSPLHF. The CDR3 DNA follows: TGTGCCAGCAGCACGACAGGAGGTTCACCCCTCCACTTT. The gene calls are TRBV7-2 and TRBJ1-6; weak D call: TRBD1 (6 bases). Looked up from germline, CDR1 is SGHTA and CDR2 is FQGNSA. This CDR3 is built from 13 residues. V gave up 5 bases and J gave up 9 bases, with 11 bases separating them.

This clone occurred once. V gene TRBV27 combines with J gene TRBJ2-1, with 7 bases matching TRBD1. The germline V gene has CDR1 MNHEY and CDR2 SMNVEV (reference sequence). The ends lost 6 bases at V and 0 bases at J; junction bases unmatched: 8. The CDR3 is made up of 16 amino acids. The DNA for the CDR3 is TGTGCCAGCAGACAAGGGGGCCTTAGCTCCTACAATGAGCAGTTCTTC. The encoded protein is CASRQGGLSSYNEQFF.

The V and J genes are TRBV5-4 and TRBJ2-1; a weak D match, TRBD1 (5 bases). The CDR3 extends over 13 amino acids. The ends were cut back, 4 bases at V and 9 bases at J, with 14 bases in the middle. Per germline, CDR1 SGHNT and CDR2 YYREEE (reference sequence). In DNA, the CDR3 is TGTGCCAGCAGCGACCAGACAGTTAGTGAGCAGTTCTTC. Translating gives CASSDQTVSEQFF.

Only a few counts were recorded for this clone. The chain is built from TRBV6-6 and TRBJ2-4; the match to TRBD1 covers 7 bases. After removal of 7 bases from V and 5 bases from J, the junction contained 11 bases not matched to a gene. CDR3 size: 15 residues. CDR1 is MNHNY and CDR2 is SVGAGI in the germline V gene (reference sequence). The DNA of the CDR3 is TGTGCCAGCAATCCACAGGGGATGGGGCAAAACATTCAGTACTTC. It encodes CASNPQGMGQNIQYF.

This chain links TRBV4-2 with TRBJ2-1; 10 positions agree with TRBD1. The V and J ends lost 1 base and 8 bases, in that order; junction bases with no gene match: 5. From germline, CDR1 is LGHNA and CDR2 YNFKEQ. The CDR3 runs 15 residues. As DNA, the CDR3 is TGTGCCAGCAGCCAAGTGGAAGGACAGGGGGATGAGCAGTTCTTC. Translated: CASSQVEGQGDEQFF.

The chain recombines TRBV11-2 with TRBJ2-7; the match to TRBD2 covers 7 bases. Germline CDR1 SGHAT, CDR2 FQNNGV. Losses at the gene ends were 3 bases for V and 2 bases for J; bases not matched to a gene: 1. This CDR3 is 13 amino acids long. The CDR3 DNA reads as TGTGCCAGCAGCTTGGGGGGGACCTACGAGCAGTACTTC. It is translated as CASSLGGTYEQYF.

The chain employs TRBV7-2 and TRBJ2-1; D not certain. Germline V gene lookup returns CDR1 SGHTA and CDR2 FQGNSA. The CDR3 covers 16 residues. V was pared by 5 bases and J by 0 bases, with 14 bases between. In DNA form, the CDR3 reads TGTGCCAGCAGCCTATCCCCCCTGAGCTCCTACAATGAGCAGTTCTTC. The encoded protein is CASSLSPLSSYNEQFF.

This chain links TRBV11-3 with TRBJ2-2, with no clear D. There are 14 residues in the CDR3. V gave up 3 bases and J gave up 5 bases, with 10 bases separating them. CDR1 is SGHNT and CDR2 is YENEEA in the germline V gene. The CDR3 region has the DNA TGTGCCAGCAGCTTCTCACGGGTGACCGGGGAGCTGTTTTTT. Protein: CASSFSRVTGELFF.

V gene TRBV7-2 combines with J gene TRBJ2-5; 7 positions match TRBD1. CDR1 is SGHTA and CDR2 is FQGNSA in the germline V gene. V lost 6 bases to trimming and J lost 1 base; unmatched junction nucleotides: 5. The CDR3 spans 14 residues. The CDR3 nucleotides read TGTGCCAGCAGGTGGGGACAGAGCCAAGAGACCCAGTACTTC. Protein: CASRWGQSQETQYF.

This clone was detected once. The chain uses TRBV7-9 and TRBJ2-5; tentatively, D is TRBD2 (5 bases). Per germline, CDR1 SEHNR and CDR2 FQNEAQ (reference sequence). Deletions cut 1 base from V and 2 bases from J, with 8 bases between. The CDR3 contains 14 residues. The CDR3 here is CASSLGRTQETQYF. In nucleotides, the CDR3 is TGTGCCAGCAGCTTAGGGCGGACTCAAGAGACCCAGTACTTC. Supplemented by reference TRBV7-9 and TRBJ2-5, the full variable domain reads DTGVSQNPRHKITKRGQNVTFRCDPISEHNRLYWYRQTLGQGPEFLTYFQNEAQLEKSRLLSDRFSAERPKGSFSTLEIQRTEQGDSAMYLCASSLGRTQETQYFGPGTRLLVL.

The V and J genes are TRBV10-2 and TRBJ1-6; 11 nucleotides match TRBD1. The CDR3 spans 12 residues. The J segment lost 10 bases and the V segment lost 10 bases, leaving 3 bases of the junction unmatched. CDR1 and CDR2 from the germline V gene are WSHSY and SAAADI. Written as DNA, the CDR3 is TGCGCCACGGGACAGGGGGAGTCACCCCTCCACTTT. It yields the protein CATGQGESPLHF.

The V and J genes are TRBV4-1 and TRBJ2-7; 8 positions match TRBD2. This CDR3 region has 18 residues. V lost 3 bases and J lost 4; bases outside the gene matches: 17. In germline, CDR1 is MGHRA, CDR2 YSYEKL. The CDR3 here is CASSQEKPTGGGDYEQYF. Here the CDR3 DNA reads TGCGCCAGCAGCCAGGAAAAGCCGACGGGAGGGGGAGATTACGAGCAGTACTTC.

This chain joins TRBV2 and TRBJ1-2; no clear D gene. In germline, CDR1 is SNHLY, CDR2 FYNNEI. The CDR3 runs to 15 residues. The V and J ends lost 8 bases and 4 bases respectively, with 20 bases between them. The CDR3 bases are TGTGCCAGCCGAGAGGAGGGAAGTTCTGGCTATGGCTACACCTTC. Its protein is CASREEGSSGYGYTF.

The rearrangement uses TRBV28 and TRBJ1-5; TRBD1 matches 7 bases. J lost 1 base, V lost 6 bases, and 3 bases had no gene match. CDR1 is MDHEN and CDR2 is SYDVKM in the germline V gene. The CDR3 is 14 residues long. This CDR3 is CASRSGGSNQPQHF. The DNA of the CDR3 is TGTGCCAGCAGATCAGGGGGGAGCAATCAGCCCCAGCATTTT.

The chain uses TRBV2 and TRBJ2-2; D might be TRBD1 (6 bases). Trimming took off 7 bases at V and 7 bases at J, with 22 bases between the two ends. Looked up from germline, CDR1 is SNHLY and CDR2 is FYNNEI. The CDR3 runs to 16 residues. The CDR3 here is CASTPKEILRGGELFF. CDR3 nucleotide sequence: TGTGCCAGCACCCCAAAGGAGATCCTCAGGGGCGGGGAGCTGTTTTTT.

This chain connects TRBV6-1 to TRBJ2-3; D might be TRBD2 (6 bases). Germline CDR1 MNHNS, CDR2 SASEGT. The CDR3 spans 17 residues. Trimming stripped 2 bases from V and 0 bases from J, with 15 bases between. CDR3 sequence: CASSERIAASSTDTQYF. The CDR3 nucleotides are TGTGCCAGCAGTGAAAGAATAGCGGCATCTAGCACAGATACGCAGTATTTT.

CDR3 residues: CASRATGANTGELFF. In nucleotides, the CDR3 is TGTGCCAGCAGGGCGACAGGGGCGAACACCGGGGAGCTGTTTTTT. The V call is TRBV2, the J call TRBJ2-2, with 8 bases aligning to TRBD1. Trimming took 6 bases from V and 0 from J; bases not matched to a gene: 3. Germline V gene data show CDR1 as SNHLY and CDR2 as FYNNEI. The CDR3 length is 15 residues.

The CDR3 spells CASSSIGGTSYEQYF. In DNA form, the CDR3 reads TGTGCCAGCAGCTCGATTGGCGGGACCTCCTACGAGCAGTACTTC. V and J are TRBV5-6 and TRBJ2-7; TRBD2 might be the D (6 bases). The V end was cut by 3 bases, the J end by 0 bases, with 13 bases between. The CDR3 spans 15 residues. Germline-derived CDR1 and CDR2 are SGHDT and YYEEEE.

The chain employs TRBV19 and TRBJ1-2; D uncertain. The ends were cut back, 5 bases at V and 4 bases at J, with 17 bases in the middle. CDR3 size: 15 residues. Germline V gene sequence: CDR1 LNHDA, CDR2 SQIVND (reference sequence). CDR3 nucleotides: TGTGCCAGTAGTCTCCGGGTCGATATTTTCTATGGCTACACCTTC. This codes for CASSLRVDIFYGYTF.

The genes are TRBV5-4 and TRBJ2-5, with TRBD2 identical over 7 bases. Germline lookup yields CDR1 SGHNT and CDR2 YYREEE (reference sequence). Trimming removed 4 bases from V and 9 bases from J; junction bases left unmatched: 18. The CDR3 has 16 residues. This chain's CDR3 is CASSPGRTTGGEAQYF. Written as DNA, the CDR3 is TGTGCCAGCAGCCCCGGGAGGACCACCGGGGGTGAGGCCCAGTACTTC. The whole variable domain, filled in from reference TRBV5-4 and TRBJ2-5, reads ETGVTQSPTHLIKTRGQQVTLRCSSQSGHNTVSWYQQALGQGPQFIFQYYREEENGRGNFPPRFSGLQFPNYSSELNVNALELDDSALYLCASSPGRTTGGEAQYFGPGTRLLVL.

This clone was counted a single time. The chain links TRBV7-2 to TRBJ1-3; D call uncertain. V was shortened by 4 bases and J by 3 bases, with 10 bases between the two germline ends. The CDR3 sequence is 14 residues long. Germline CDR1 is SGHTA and CDR2 is FQGNSA. The CDR3 protein is CASSSGTIGNTIYF. The CDR3 region has the DNA TGTGCCAGCAGCTCTGGCACAATTGGAAACACCATATATTTT.

The gene calls are TRBV6-1 and TRBJ1-3; D gene uncertain. Germline V gives CDR1 MNHNS, CDR2 SASEGT. This CDR3 spans 16 amino acids. The V end lost 4 bases, the J end lost 0 bases, and 13 bases lay between the germline ends. This CDR3 reads CASSATGSFSGNTIYF. As DNA, the CDR3 is TGTGCCAGCAGTGCGACCGGGTCTTTCTCTGGAAACACCATATATTTT.

The J gene is TRBJ1-6, the V gene TRBV19, with a tentative D call TRBD1 (6 bases). The V end was cut by 5 bases, the J end by 9 bases, with 23 bases between. The CDR3 covers 17 residues. Germline assignment: CDR1 LNHDA and CDR2 SQIVND (reference sequence). The CDR3 region has the DNA TGTGCCAGTAGTCCAGGGACACGGGCCTTTGAGTTTTCACCCCTCCACTTT. Its translation: CASSPGTRAFEFSPLHF. Variable domain in full (rest from reference TRBV19 and TRBJ1-6): DGGITQSPKYLFRKEGQNVTLSCEQNLNHDAMYWYRQDPGQGLRLIYYSQIVNDFQKGDIAEGYSVSREKKESFPLTVTSAQKNPTAFYLCASSPGTRAFEFSPLHFGNGTRLTVT.

This chain connects TRBV5-1 to TRBJ2-1, with 12 bases matching TRBD2. The length of the CDR3 is 14 residues. J lost 10 bases, V lost 0 bases, and 2 bases had no gene match. Germline V gene sequence: CDR1 SGHRS, CDR2 YFSETQ. The CDR3 DNA sequence: TGCGCCAGCAGCTTGGGACTAGCGGGGGAGGAGCAGTTCTTC. It encodes CASSLGLAGEEQFF.

The chain combines TRBV6-1 with TRBJ2-7, with a weak D call TRBD2 (6 bases). The V end lost 5 bases, the J end lost 4 bases, and 15 bases lay between the germline ends. This CDR3 is 14 amino acids long. Germline CDR1 reads MNHNS; CDR2 reads SASEGT. The CDR3 protein is CASSSTGGTYEQYF. The CDR3 nucleotides read TGTGCCAGCAGTTCCACAGGAGGGACGTACGAGCAGTACTTC.